This T cell receptor beta chain was obtained from a study of cytomegalovirus exposure and HLA in healthy donors. As regards this clone: Its antigen remains unknown.

Trimming shortened V by 3 bases and J by 7 bases, and 13 bases separated the two germline ends. Germline-derived CDR1 and CDR2 are SGHRS and YFSETQ. This CDR3 region has 13 residues. General observations from the study: The study listed under 200 cytomegalovirus-associated TCR beta chains.

Use of 60 Vbeta and 13 Jbeta primers characterized the PCR. TCRdb's copy holds only in-frame clones and misses some; the assay was immunoSEQ multiplex PCR. The sample yields around 77,000 clones, of which the top ten take up roughly 13%. The clonotype was recovered from a man between 45 and 60 years old in good health and CMV-seropositive. The rearrangement links TRBV5-1 to TRBJ1-2; no definite D call. The sequenced material came from PBMCs. The CDR3 region is CASSSDTVVGYTF. For the CDR3, the DNA is TGCGCCAGCAGCTCAGACACGGTGGTTGGCTACACCTTC.